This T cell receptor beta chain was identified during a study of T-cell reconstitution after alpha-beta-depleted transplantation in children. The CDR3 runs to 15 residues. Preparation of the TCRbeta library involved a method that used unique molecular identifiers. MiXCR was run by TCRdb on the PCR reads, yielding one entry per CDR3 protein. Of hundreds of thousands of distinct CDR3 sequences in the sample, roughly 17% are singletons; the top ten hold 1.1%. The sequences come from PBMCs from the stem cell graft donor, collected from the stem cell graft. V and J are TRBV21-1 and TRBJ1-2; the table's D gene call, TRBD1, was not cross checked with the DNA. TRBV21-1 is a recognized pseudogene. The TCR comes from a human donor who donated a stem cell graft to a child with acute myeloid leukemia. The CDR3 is CASSTWDRERKGYTF. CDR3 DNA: TGTGCCAGCAGCACCTGGGACAGGGAGAGAAAGGGCTACACCTTC.